One sample yielded the 13 T cell receptor beta chains listed below, sequenced in a study of T cells after yellow fever vaccination. TCRdb re-analysed the 5' RACE reads in MiXCR, keeping a single row per CDR3 protein. The repertoire holds about 350,000 distinct CDR3 sequences, with around 12% as singletons. The specimen was CD4+ T cells sorted from PBMCs, collected 15 days after the yellow fever booster vaccination. These receptors all stem from a man between 18 and 35 years old who received the YFV17D yellow fever vaccine.

V and J are TRBV18 and TRBJ1-2; D is possibly TRBD1 (5 bases). V lost 3 bases and J 3 bases, leaving 17 bases between the germline ends. The CDR3 is 16 amino acids. CDR1 is KGHSH and CDR2 is LQKENI in the germline V gene. In DNA form, the CDR3 reads TGTGCCAGCTCACCTAGTGGAAAGGGGTCGGACTATGGCTACACCTTC. It translates to CASSPSGKGSDYGYTF. The entire variable domain, with the rest obtained from reference TRBV18 and TRBJ1-2, is as follows: NAGVMQNPRHLVRRRGQEARLRCSPMKGHSHVYWYRQLPEEGLKFMVYLQKENIIDESGMPKERFSAEFPKEGPSILRIQQVVRGDSAAYFCASSPSGKGSDYGYTFGSGTRLTVV.

The chain combines TRBV28 with TRBJ2-2; D gene uncertain. Germline V gives CDR1 MDHEN, CDR2 SYDVKM. V lost 4 bases, J lost 8 bases, and 8 bases lay in between. The CDR3 contains 12 residues. CDR3 residues: CASSYTPGELFF. CDR3 DNA sequence: TGTGCCAGCAGTTATACACCGGGGGAGCTGTTTTTT.

This clonotype was detected only a few times. The rearrangement links TRBV23-1 to TRBJ2-5, with D unresolved. TRBV23-1 is flagged as an ORF with uncertain function. With 0 bases removed from V and 1 base from J, the gap between germline ends came to 15 bases. The CDR3 loop spans 17 amino acids. This CDR3 reads CASSQSSGPTPQETQYF. The CDR3 nucleotides are TGCGCCAGCAGTCAATCGAGTGGGCCGACCCCCCAAGAGACCCAGTACTTC.

The CDR3 here is CASSLGFANTGELFF. The CDR3 DNA reads TGTGCCAGCAGCTTAGGGTTCGCGAACACCGGGGAGCTGTTTTTT. The rearrangement uses TRBV7-3 and TRBJ2-2; no firm D call. This CDR3 has 15 amino acids. The V end was cut by 2 bases, the J end by 0 bases, with 7 bases between. CDR1 SGHTA and CDR2 FQGTGA come from the germline V gene. Complete variable domain (other parts from reference TRBV7-3 and TRBJ2-2): GAGVSQTPSNKVTEKGKYVELRCDPISGHTALYWYRQSLGQGPEFLIYFQGTGAADDSGLPNDRFFAVRPEGSVSTLKIQRTERGDSAVYLCASSLGFANTGELFFGEGSRLTVL.

This clonotype has just a few counts. The chain is built from TRBV6-6 and TRBJ1-3; the D is unclear. The CDR3 is made up of 15 amino acids. The V gene's germline CDR1 is MNHNY and CDR2 SVGAGI (reference sequence). V lost 4 bases, J lost 0 bases, and 10 bases lay in between. CDR3 region: CASSSPTFSGNTIYF. The DNA for the CDR3 is TGTGCCAGCAGTTCCCCGACATTCTCTGGAAACACCATATATTTT.

This chain uses TRBV12-3 or TRBV12-4 with TRBJ2-3; D possibly corresponds to TRBD2 (6 bases). The CDR3 has 13 amino acids. The V end was cut by 3 bases, the J end by 7 bases, with 11 bases between. The CDR3 here is CASSLTTRNTQYF. The CDR3 region has the DNA TGTGCCAGCAGTTTGACGACTAGAAATACGCAGTATTTT.

This clonotype came up many times. The J gene is TRBJ1-1, the V gene TRBV29-1; 10 bases align to TRBD1. CDR3 length: 15 residues. J was trimmed by 0 bases and V by 6 bases; bases with no gene match: 7. CDR1 is SQVTM and CDR2 is ANQGSEA in the germline V gene. DNA of the CDR3: TGCAGCGTCCTCCGGGACAGGGGATTGAACACTGAAGCTTTCTTT. Its protein product is CSVLRDRGLNTEAFF. The full variable domain, completed using reference TRBV29-1 and TRBJ1-1, is SAVISQKPSRDICQRGTSLTIQCQVDSQVTMMFWYRQQPGQSLTLIATANQGSEATYESGFVIDKFPISRPNLTFSTLTVSNMSPEDSSIYLCSVLRDRGLNTEAFFGQGTRLTVV.

This clonotype occurred a few times. The J gene is TRBJ2-7, the V gene TRBV6-2 or TRBV6-3; tentatively, D is TRBD1 (6 bases). The length of the CDR3 is 13 residues. Trimming left V 2 bases short and J 9 bases short, with 14 bases between. The germline CDR1 and CDR2 sequences are MNHEY and SVGEGT. The CDR3 DNA is TGTGCCAGCAGTTACCCCCTACAGGGCCGGCAGTACTTC. Translating it yields CASSYPLQGRQYF.

The CDR3 DNA sequence: TGTGCCAGCAGCGTAGACGGACAAGAGACCCAGTACTTC. Translation: CASSVDGQETQYF. V gene TRBV9 combines with J gene TRBJ2-5; D remains ambiguous. Germline V CDR1 and CDR2: SGDLS, YYNGEE. The CDR3 is made up of 13 amino acids. Trimming cost V 0 bases and J 2 bases, with 5 bases left between them.

This clonotype came up a few times. The chain is built from TRBV29-1 and TRBJ2-3; 7 nucleotides line up with TRBD1. CDR1 and CDR2 (germline): SQVTM, ANQGSEA. The length of the CDR3 is 14 residues. The trim removed 6 bases at V and 5 bases at J, leaving 11 bases unmatched. The CDR3 bases are TGCAGCGTGACGACAGGGTCGGTAGGAGATACGCAGTATTTT. It is translated as CSVTTGSVGDTQYF.

The chain is built from TRBV9 and TRBJ2-7; D perhaps matches TRBD1 (6 bases). Germline CDR1 and CDR2: SGDLS and YYNGEE. Trimming removed 3 bases at V and 1 base at J, with 11 bases between. CDR3 length: 14 residues. Here the CDR3 reads CASSATDSSYEQYF. The DNA of the CDR3 is TGTGCCAGCAGCGCCACGGACAGTTCCTACGAGCAGTACTTC.

V and J are TRBV6-2 or TRBV6-3 and TRBJ2-7, with 9 nucleotides matching TRBD1. CDR1 MNHEY and CDR2 SVGEGT come from the germline V gene. This CDR3 contains 15 residues. Losses at the gene ends were 5 bases for V and 3 bases for J; bases not matched to a gene: 8. CDR3: CASSGPGQGNYEQYF. The CDR3 DNA is TGTGCCAGCAGTGGACCGGGACAGGGAAACTACGAGCAGTACTTC.

Ten or more counts support this clonotype. The chain recombines TRBV7-9 with TRBJ2-3; D uncertain. Germline-derived CDR1 and CDR2 are SEHNR and FQNEAQ (reference sequence). The length of the CDR3 is 15 residues. V was clipped by 5 bases and J by 1 base, with 13 bases between them. Written as DNA, the CDR3 is TGTGCCAGCAGCCCCTCGAGGTTTCGCACAGATACGCAGTATTTT. Amino acid sequence: CASSPSRFRTDTQYF.